One sample yielded the 9 T cell receptor beta chains listed below, sequenced in a study of shared clonotypes between healthy human individuals. The naive CD8 fraction comprised CD45RO-negative cells positively selected for CCR7 and excluded terminally differentiated effector memory CD45RA+ cells. TCRdb keeps only in-frame clones here, not all; method: immunoSEQ multiplex PCR. The table has some 2,100,000 clones, about 92% seen once. The sequenced sample consisted of naive CD8+ T cells from PBMCs. These TCRs come from a man younger than 35 in good health. Some clones in this sample may be carry-over from other donors' samples.

J is TRBJ1-5 and V is TRBV5-5; the D is unclear. V lost 3 bases and J lost 1, with 14 bases in between. The CDR3 has 16 residues. In germline, CDR1 is SGHKS, CDR2 YYEKEE (reference sequence). The DNA of the CDR3 is TGTGCCAGCAGCTATGACATGACGGGGAGCAATCAGCCCCAGCATTTT. This gives the protein CASSYDMTGSNQPQHF.

The chain employs TRBV27 and TRBJ1-4, with 10 nucleotides matching TRBD1. The CDR3 covers 15 residues. CDR1 is MNHEY and CDR2 is SMNVEV in the germline V gene (reference sequence). Losses at the gene ends were 5 bases for V and 6 bases for J; bases not matched to a gene: 6. CDR3 coding DNA: TGTGCCAGCAGTCCAAGGACAGGGGGGGATGAAAAACTGTTTTTT. Amino acids: CASSPRTGGDEKLFF.

This clone was counted once. The chain uses TRBV15 and TRBJ2-7; 9 positions agree with TRBD1. V shed 0 bases and J 4 bases; nucleotides not matched to a gene: 16. Germline CDR1 is LNHNV and CDR2 is YYDKDF (reference sequence). The CDR3 totals 19 residues. Here the CDR3 DNA reads TGTGCCACCAGCAGAGATCTGGGACAGGGTCTCCCTACCTGGTACGAGCAGTACTTC. It is translated as CATSRDLGQGLPTWYEQYF.

The V call is TRBV27, the J call TRBJ1-2; TRBD1 matches at 11 bases. CDR3 length equals 14 residues. The junction had 7 bases not matched to a gene; V was cut back by 5 bases and J by 8 bases. Germline loops: CDR1 MNHEY, CDR2 SMNVEV (reference sequence). The CDR3 is CASSPGQGAWGYTF. In nucleotides, the CDR3 is TGTGCCAGCAGTCCAGGACAGGGGGCATGGGGCTACACCTTC.

J is TRBJ2-5 and V is TRBV9; D remains ambiguous. The V and J ends lost 3 bases and 2 bases respectively, with 14 bases between them. The CDR3 runs to 15 residues. CDR1 and CDR2 from the germline V gene are SGDLS and YYNGEE. CDR3 residues: CASSGTLQSQETQYF. CDR3 nucleotides: TGTGCCAGCAGCGGAACCTTACAGTCACAAGAGACCCAGTACTTC.

This chain links TRBV14 with TRBJ2-7, with 8 nucleotides matching TRBD1. Germline trimming cut 6 bases from V and 2 bases from J; bases unmatched to any gene: 15. CDR3 length: 17 residues. The germline CDR1 and CDR2 sequences are SGHDN and FVKESK. The CDR3 loop reads CASRAGTGDLFTYEQYF. CDR3 nucleotides: TGTGCCAGCAGGGCCGGGACAGGCGACCTATTTACCTACGAGCAGTACTTC.

This sequence joins TRBV27 and TRBJ2-3; perhaps TRBD2 as D (5 bases). CDR3 length: 14 residues. Germline V gene lookup returns CDR1 MNHEY and CDR2 SMNVEV (reference sequence). Trimming shortened V by 6 bases and J by 2 bases, and 12 bases separated the two germline ends. In DNA, the CDR3 is TGTGCCAGCAGGAGGGTACTAAACACAGATACGCAGTATTTT. Translated, it gives CASRRVLNTDTQYF.

The chain employs TRBV18 and TRBJ2-7; D possibly matches TRBD1 or TRBD2 (5 bases each). Germline loops: CDR1 KGHSH, CDR2 LQKENI. This CDR3 has 17 residues. The V end was cut by 1 base, the J end by 0 bases, with 16 bases between. CDR3 in amino acids: CASSPRVVGTSSYEQYF. CDR3 DNA sequence: TGTGCCAGCTCACCACGGGTAGTAGGGACGAGCTCCTACGAGCAGTACTTC.

The chain has TRBV27 and TRBJ1-2; perhaps TRBD1 as D (6 bases). The CDR3 runs 15 residues. Per germline, CDR1 MNHEY and CDR2 SMNVEV (reference sequence). Deletions cut 2 bases from V and 7 bases from J, with 17 bases between. The CDR3 here is CASSLSGRGPFGYTF. As DNA, the CDR3 is TGTGCCAGCAGTTTAAGCGGCAGGGGACCGTTTGGCTACACCTTC.